This T cell receptor beta chain is from a study of human T cells and chemical hapten exposure. The CDR3 sequence is 15 residues long. Germline lookup yields CDR1 LGHNT and CDR2 FRNRAP. V was clipped by 6 bases and J by 1 base, with 14 bases between them. The starting material, unfractionated whole blood, was used for total RNA extraction. TCRdb re-called the 5' RACE reads with MiXCR, one entry per CDR3 protein. The sample lists some 150,000 distinct CDR3 sequences; approximately 4% were seen once. The sequence was collected from a female donor in good health. The V gene is TRBV12-5, the J gene TRBJ2-3, with a weak D call TRBD1 (5 bases). CDR3 protein: CASGHQGRGTDTQYF. In DNA form, the CDR3 reads TGTGCTAGTGGCCATCAGGGTCGGGGCACAGATACGCAGTATTTT.